The following is a T cell receptor beta chain sequence with its context. Its antigen remains unidentified. The source of the sample is a study of CD8 T cells in ankylosing spondylitis. TCRdb used MiXCR to reprocess the 5' RACE reads, holding one entry per CDR3 protein. Of some 71,000 distinct CDR3 sequences listed, 5.3% are singletons. Points from the study as a whole: Characteristic of ankylosing spondylitis blood, it appeared, was a TCR beta motif comprising fewer than 10 highly homologous variants. Some of these motif variants have turned up before, in reports on reactive arthritis synovial fluid and blood. As reported, disease-linked clones showed significant enrichment in matched ankylosing spondylitis synovial fluid. Relatively scarce in peripheral blood, disease-linked clones were CD8+.

Between the trimmed V and J ends, which lost 4 bases and 8 bases, there was a span of 11 bases. This CDR3 has 11 residues. The germline V gene encodes CDR1 DFQATT and CDR2 SNEGSKA (reference sequence). The chain couples TRBV20-1 to TRBJ1-2, with D possibly being TRBD1 (5 bases). This receptor was identified in a male donor with ankylosing spondylitis or in good health (not recorded which). The sample comprised blood, either unsorted or a sorted T cell fraction (not recorded which). The CDR3 nucleotides read TGCAGTGCTAACCTACAGGCAGGCTACACCTTC. It translates to CSANLQAGYTF.